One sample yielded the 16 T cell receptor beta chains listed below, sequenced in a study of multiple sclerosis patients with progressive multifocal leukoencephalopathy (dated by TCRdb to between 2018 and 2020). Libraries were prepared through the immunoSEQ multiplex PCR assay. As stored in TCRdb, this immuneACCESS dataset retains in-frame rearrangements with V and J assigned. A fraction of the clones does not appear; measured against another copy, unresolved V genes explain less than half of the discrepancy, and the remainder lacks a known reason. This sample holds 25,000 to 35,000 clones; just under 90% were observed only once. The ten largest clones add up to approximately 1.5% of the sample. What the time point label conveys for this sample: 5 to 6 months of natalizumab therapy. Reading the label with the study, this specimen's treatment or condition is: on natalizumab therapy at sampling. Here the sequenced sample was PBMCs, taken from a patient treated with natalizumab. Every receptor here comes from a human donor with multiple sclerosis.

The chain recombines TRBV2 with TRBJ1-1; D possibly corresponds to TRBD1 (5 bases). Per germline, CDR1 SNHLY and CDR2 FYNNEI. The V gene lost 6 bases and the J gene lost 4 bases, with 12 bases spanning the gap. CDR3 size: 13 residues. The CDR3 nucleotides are TGTGCCAGCAGCCAGGGCCTCGGCACTGAAGCTTTCTTT. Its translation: CASSQGLGTEAFF.

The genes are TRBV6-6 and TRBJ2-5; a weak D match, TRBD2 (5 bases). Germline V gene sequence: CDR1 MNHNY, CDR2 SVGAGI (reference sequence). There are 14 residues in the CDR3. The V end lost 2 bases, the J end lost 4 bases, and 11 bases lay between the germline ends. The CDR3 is CASSYPGLVETQYF. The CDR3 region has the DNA TGTGCCAGCAGTTACCCTGGACTGGTAGAGACCCAGTACTTC.

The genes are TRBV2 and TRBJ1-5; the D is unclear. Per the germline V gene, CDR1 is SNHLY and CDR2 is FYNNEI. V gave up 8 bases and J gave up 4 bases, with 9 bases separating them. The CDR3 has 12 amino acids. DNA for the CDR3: TGTGCCAGCCGACTACAAAATCAGCCCCAGCATTTT. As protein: CASRLQNQPQHF.

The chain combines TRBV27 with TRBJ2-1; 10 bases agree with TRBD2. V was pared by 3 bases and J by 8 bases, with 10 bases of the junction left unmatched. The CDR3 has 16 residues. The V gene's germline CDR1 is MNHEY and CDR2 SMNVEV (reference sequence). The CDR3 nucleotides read TGTGCCAGCAGTTTGGGGGCTAGCGGGAGTCTCGATGAGCAGTTCTTC. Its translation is CASSLGASGSLDEQFF.

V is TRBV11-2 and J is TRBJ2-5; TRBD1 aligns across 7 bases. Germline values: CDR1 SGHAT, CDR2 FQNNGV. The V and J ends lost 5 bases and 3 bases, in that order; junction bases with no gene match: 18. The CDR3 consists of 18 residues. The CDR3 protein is CASSLRILLRDREETQYF. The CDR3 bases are TGTGCCAGCAGCCTCCGTATCCTCCTCCGGGACAGAGAAGAGACCCAGTACTTC.

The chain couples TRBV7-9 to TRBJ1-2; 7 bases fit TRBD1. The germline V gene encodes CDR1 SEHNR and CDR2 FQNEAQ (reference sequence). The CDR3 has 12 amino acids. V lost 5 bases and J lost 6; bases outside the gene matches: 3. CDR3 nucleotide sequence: TGTGCCAGCAGCCGTACAGGGGATGGCTACACCTTC. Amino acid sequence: CASSRTGDGYTF.

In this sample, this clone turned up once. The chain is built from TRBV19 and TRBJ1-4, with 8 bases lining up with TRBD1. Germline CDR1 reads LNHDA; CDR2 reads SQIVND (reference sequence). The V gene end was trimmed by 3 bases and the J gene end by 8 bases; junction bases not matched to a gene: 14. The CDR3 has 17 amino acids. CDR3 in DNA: TGTGCCAGTAGTATGGGCTTCAGGCCAGGGGGCAAAGAAAAACTGTTTTTT. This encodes CASSMGFRPGGKEKLFF.

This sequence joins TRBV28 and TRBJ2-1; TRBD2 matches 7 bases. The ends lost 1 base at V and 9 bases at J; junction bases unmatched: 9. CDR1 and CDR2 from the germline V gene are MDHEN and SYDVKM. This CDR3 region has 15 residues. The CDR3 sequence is CASSLSGLGIGEQFF. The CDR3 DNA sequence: TGTGCCAGCAGTTTATCAGGACTAGGTATAGGTGAGCAGTTCTTC. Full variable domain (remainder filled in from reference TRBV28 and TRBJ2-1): DVKVTQSSRYLVKRTGEKVFLECVQDMDHENMFWYRQDPGLGLRLIYFSYDVKMKEKGDIPEGYSVSREKKERFSLILESASTNQTSMYLCASSLSGLGIGEQFFGPGTRLTVL.

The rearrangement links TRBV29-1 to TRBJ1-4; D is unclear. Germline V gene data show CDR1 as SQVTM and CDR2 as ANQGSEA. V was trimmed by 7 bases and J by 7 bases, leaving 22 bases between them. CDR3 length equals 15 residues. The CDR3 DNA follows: TGCAGCGCTTCCTCACCGGGAGGTAGATCTGAAAAACTGTTTTTT. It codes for CSASSPGGRSEKLFF. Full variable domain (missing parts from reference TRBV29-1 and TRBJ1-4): SAVISQKPSRDICQRGTSLTIQCQVDSQVTMMFWYRQQPGQSLTLIATANQGSEATYESGFVIDKFPISRPNLTFSTLTVSNMSPEDSSIYLCSASSPGGRSEKLFFGSGTQLSVL.

CDR3 protein: CASTSGGNRYEQYF. In nucleotides, the CDR3 is TGTGCCAGCACCTCCGGGGGAAACCGCTACGAGCAGTACTTC. V is TRBV6-5 and J is TRBJ2-7; maybe TRBD2 (6 bases). Germline CDR1 is MNHEY and CDR2 is SVGAGI. V lost 7 bases, J lost 3 bases, and 16 bases lay in between. CDR3 length: 14 amino acids.

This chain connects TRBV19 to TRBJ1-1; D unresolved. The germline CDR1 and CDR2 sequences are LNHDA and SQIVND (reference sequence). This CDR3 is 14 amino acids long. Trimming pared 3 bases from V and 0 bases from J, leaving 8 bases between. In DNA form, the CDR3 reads TGTGCCAGTAGTATTGGCCAACTGAACACTGAAGCTTTCTTT. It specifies CASSIGQLNTEAFF.

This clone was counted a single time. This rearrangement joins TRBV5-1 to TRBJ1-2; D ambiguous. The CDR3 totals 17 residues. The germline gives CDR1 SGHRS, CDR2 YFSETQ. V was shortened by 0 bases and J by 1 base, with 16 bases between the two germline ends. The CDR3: CASSLVEPNPLNYGYTF. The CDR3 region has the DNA TGCGCCAGCAGCTTGGTTGAGCCAAACCCACTTAACTATGGCTACACCTTC.

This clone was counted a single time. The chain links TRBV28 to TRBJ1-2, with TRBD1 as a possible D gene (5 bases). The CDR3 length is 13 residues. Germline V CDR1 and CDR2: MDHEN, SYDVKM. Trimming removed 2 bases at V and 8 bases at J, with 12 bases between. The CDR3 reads CASSLNSRVGYTF. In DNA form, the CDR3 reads TGTGCCAGCAGTTTAAACTCCAGGGTCGGCTACACCTTC.

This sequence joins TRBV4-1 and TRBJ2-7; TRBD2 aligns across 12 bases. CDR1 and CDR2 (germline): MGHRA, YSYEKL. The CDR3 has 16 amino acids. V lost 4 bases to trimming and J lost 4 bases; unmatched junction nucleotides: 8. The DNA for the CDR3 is TGCGCCAGCAGCCGCGACACTAGCGGGAGGAGGTACGAGCAGTACTTC. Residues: CASSRDTSGRRYEQYF.

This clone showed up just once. CDR3 DNA: TGTGCCAGCAGTGAATTCCCGGGCCCTAGCTCCTACGAGCAGTACTTC. It yields the protein CASSEFPGPSSYEQYF. V and J are TRBV6-1 and TRBJ2-7, with D unclear. Germline CDR1 and CDR2: MNHNS and SASEGT. The V gene lost 2 bases and the J gene lost 0 bases, with 14 bases spanning the gap. The CDR3 is 16 amino acids.

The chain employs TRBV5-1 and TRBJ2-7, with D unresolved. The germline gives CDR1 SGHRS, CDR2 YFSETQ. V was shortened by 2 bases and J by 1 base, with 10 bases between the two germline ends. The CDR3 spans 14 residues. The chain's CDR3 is CASSLRESSYEQYF. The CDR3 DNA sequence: TGCGCCAGCAGCTTAAGGGAATCTTCCTACGAGCAGTACTTC.